Listed here are 19 T cell receptor beta chains from one sample, sequenced in a study of vaccination effects on CD4 cells after COVID-19. Antigens for these TCRs are unknown. ViraFEST assay sequencing came after antigen-specific CD4+ T cells were expanded with viral peptide pools. The culture ran for nine to ten days, and then CD4+ T cells were isolated. By PCR, the person was confirmed to have had SARS-CoV-2 infection between March and December 2020. Using immunoSEQ multiplex PCR, the repertoire was profiled, and TCRdb retains in-frame clones only, with some absent. The data contain tens of thousands of clones, more than 75% of them singletons. The sample in question was CD4+ T cells from PBMCs cultured with HIV peptides, obtained before COVID-19 vaccination. Sample subset: HIV-1 Nef peptide pool negative control/reference culture. Receptor source: a human donor who had a prior SARS-CoV-2 infection.

This clone has just a few counts. The V call is TRBV5-1, the J call TRBJ2-1; 14 bases fit TRBD2. J gave up 7 bases and V 2 bases, and 11 bases lay outside the gene matches. The CDR3 has 18 residues. Germline CDR1 and CDR2: SGHRS and YFSETQ. The CDR3 DNA is TGCGCCAGCAGCTTTAAAAGACTAGCGGGAGGGGATATTAATGAGCAGTTCTTC. Residues: CASSFKRLAGGDINEQFF.

This clone was detected only a few times. V usage is TRBV7-3 and J usage is TRBJ2-2; 8 nucleotides match TRBD2. The CDR3 spans 15 residues. J was trimmed by 3 bases and V by 2 bases; bases with no gene match: 2. Looked up from germline, CDR1 is SGHTA and CDR2 is FQGTGA. The CDR3 protein is CASSLGGRHTGELFF. The CDR3 region has the DNA TGTGCCAGCAGCTTAGGCGGGAGGCACACCGGGGAGCTGTTTTTT. Full variable domain (rest looked up from reference TRBV7-3 and TRBJ2-2): GAGVSQTPSNKVTEKGKYVELRCDPISGHTALYWYRQSLGQGPEFLIYFQGTGAADDSGLPNDRFFAVRPEGSVSTLKIQRTERGDSAVYLCASSLGGRHTGELFFGEGSRLTVL.

The chain is built from TRBV13 and TRBJ2-1, with TRBD2 identical over 7 bases. The CDR3 is 14 amino acids. The V and J ends lost 0 bases and 7 bases, in that order; junction bases with no gene match: 3. Germline-derived CDR1 and CDR2 are PRHDT and FYEKMQ (reference sequence). The CDR3 nucleotides read TGTGCCAGCAGCTTAGGAGGACTAGGGAATGAGCAGTTCTTC. Translating gives CASSLGGLGNEQFF.

The J gene is TRBJ1-2, the V gene TRBV10-3; possible D gene TRBD1, 5 bases. With 1 base removed from V and 0 bases from J, the gap between germline ends came to 9 bases. CDR3 length: 15 amino acids. Looked up from germline, CDR1 is ENHRY and CDR2 is SYGVKD. CDR3 sequence (DNA): TGTGCCATCAGTGAGTTAACAGGCGCTAACTATGGCTACACCTTC. This codes for CAISELTGANYGYTF.

This chain connects TRBV7-2 to TRBJ1-1, with 7 bases matching TRBD1. Per the germline V gene, CDR1 is SGHTA and CDR2 is FQGNSA. J gave up 0 bases and V 1 base, and 8 bases lay outside the gene matches. There are 17 residues in the CDR3. The CDR3 is CASSLDLNRGLNTEAFF. CDR3 nucleotides: TGTGCCAGCAGCTTAGACCTAAACAGGGGATTGAACACTGAAGCTTTCTTT.

This clone was counted only a few times. The chain couples TRBV7-2 to TRBJ2-3, with 13 bases lining up with TRBD2. CDR3 length: 15 amino acids. With 2 bases clipped from V and 6 bases from J, the junction kept 2 bases outside the gene matches. CDR1 is SGHTA and CDR2 is FQGNSA in the germline V gene. CDR3 sequence reads: CASSLKLAGGDTQYF. Here the CDR3 DNA reads TGTGCCAGCAGCTTAAAACTAGCGGGAGGGGATACGCAGTATTTT. The full variable domain, in which reference TRBV7-2 and TRBJ2-3 provide the parts outside the CDR3, is GAGVSQSPSNKVTEKGKDVELRCDPISGHTALYWYRQSLGQGLEFLIYFQGNSAPDKSGLPSDRFSAERTGGSVSTLTIQRTQQEDSAVYLCASSLKLAGGDTQYFGPGTRLTVL.

The V call is TRBV4-3, the J call TRBJ2-7, with 10 bases that match TRBD1. J gave up 4 bases and V 3 bases, and 12 bases lay outside the gene matches. The germline V gene encodes CDR1 LGHNA and CDR2 YSLEER. This CDR3 has 17 amino acids. CDR3: CASSQDASGTGDYEQYF. The CDR3, as DNA: TGCGCCAGCAGCCAGGATGCCTCCGGGACAGGGGATTACGAGCAGTACTTC.

The chain recombines TRBV27 with TRBJ2-5, with D possibly TRBD2 on 5 matching bases. CDR3 length: 15 amino acids. The ends were cut back, 4 bases at V and 3 bases at J, with 15 bases in the middle. From germline, CDR1 is MNHEY and CDR2 SMNVEV (reference sequence). CDR3 in amino acids: CASSYTGHGEETQYF. The CDR3 DNA sequence: TGTGCCAGCAGTTATACGGGCCACGGGGAAGAGACCCAGTACTTC.

This CDR3 reads CASGTGTSNSPLHF. As DNA, the CDR3 is TGTGCCAGTGGGACAGGGACCTCTAATTCACCCCTCCACTTT. The chain combines TRBV19 with TRBJ1-6; 9 bases match TRBD1. CDR1 LNHDA and CDR2 SQIVND come from the germline V gene (reference sequence). This CDR3 has 14 amino acids. Germline trimming cut 8 bases from V and 6 bases from J; bases unmatched to any gene: 5.

The gene calls are TRBV2 and TRBJ2-1, with D possibly TRBD1 on 6 matching bases. Germline V gene lookup returns CDR1 SNHLY and CDR2 FYNNEI. The length of the CDR3 is 15 residues. Trimming pared 6 bases from V and 1 base from J, leaving 13 bases between. DNA of the CDR3: TGTGCCAGCAGCCCGAACAGGGAATCCTACAATGAGCAGTTCTTC. This codes for CASSPNRESYNEQFF.

This rearrangement joins TRBV5-1 to TRBJ1-1; 7 bases align to TRBD1. CDR3 length equals 14 residues. The V gene's germline CDR1 is SGHRS and CDR2 YFSETQ. After removal of 4 bases from V and 1 base from J, the junction contained 4 bases not matched to a gene. The CDR3 DNA reads TGCGCCAGCAGCCCGACAGGGACGAACACTGAAGCTTTCTTT. Translating gives CASSPTGTNTEAFF.

V gene TRBV5-4 combines with J gene TRBJ2-1, with D hard to call. The CDR3 has 12 residues. V lost 4 bases, J lost 12 bases, and 14 bases lay in between. Looked up from germline, CDR1 is SGHNT and CDR2 is YYREEE (reference sequence). CDR3 residues: CASSPDRIGQFF. The CDR3 region has the DNA TGTGCCAGCAGCCCCGACCGCATTGGGCAGTTCTTC. The full variable domain, its missing parts supplied by reference TRBV5-4 and TRBJ2-1, is ETGVTQSPTHLIKTRGQQVTLRCSSQSGHNTVSWYQQALGQGPQFIFQYYREEENGRGNFPPRFSGLQFPNYSSELNVNALELDDSALYLCASSPDRIGQFFGPGTRLTVL.

The genes are TRBV5-4 and TRBJ2-2; possibly TRBD2 for D (5 bases). CDR3 length: 15 amino acids. V shed 2 bases and J shed 4 bases, with 12 bases lying between them. Germline V gene sequence: CDR1 SGHNT, CDR2 YYREEE (reference sequence). The CDR3 sequence: CASSLKLGRTGELFF. The CDR3 nucleotides read TGTGCCAGCAGCTTAAAACTAGGACGCACCGGGGAGCTGTTTTTT.

The rearrangement uses TRBV5-4 and TRBJ2-6; D may match TRBD1 or TRBD2 (5 bases each). This CDR3 is built from 15 residues. V was cut by 4 bases and J by 0 bases, with 8 bases left in between. Germline CDR1 is SGHNT and CDR2 is YYREEE (reference sequence). CDR3 DNA sequence: TGTGCCAGCAGCGCAGGGACCTCTGGGGCCAACGTCCTGACTTTC. Protein product: CASSAGTSGANVLTF.

This clone was seen a handful of times. The chain has TRBV4-1 and TRBJ1-2, with unresolved D. CDR1 is MGHRA and CDR2 is YSYEKL in the germline V gene. The CDR3 loop spans 14 amino acids. V was trimmed by 1 base and J by 4 bases, leaving 10 bases between them. The CDR3 coding sequence is TGCGCCAGCAGCCAAGCGCACAGTATCTATGGCTACACCTTC. It translates to CASSQAHSIYGYTF.

The V call is TRBV7-2, the J call TRBJ1-1, with no clear D. CDR1 is SGHTA and CDR2 is FQGNSA in the germline V gene. Trimming shortened V by 5 bases and J by 5 bases, and 12 bases separated the two germline ends. The CDR3 has 13 amino acids. CDR3 bases: TGTGCCAGCAGCCCCAGACTGGGGACTGAAGCTTTCTTT. It specifies CASSPRLGTEAFF. Full variable domain (remainder filled in from reference TRBV7-2 and TRBJ1-1): GAGVSQSPSNKVTEKGKDVELRCDPISGHTALYWYRQSLGQGLEFLIYFQGNSAPDKSGLPSDRFSAERTGGSVSTLTIQRTQQEDSAVYLCASSPRLGTEAFFGQGTRLTVV.

This clone was detected only a few times. The CDR3 loop reads CATAGYTDTQYF. The DNA for the CDR3 is TGTGCCACCGCAGGGTACACAGATACGCAGTATTTT. This sequence joins TRBV19 and TRBJ2-3, with D possibly being TRBD1 (5 bases). V gave up 10 bases and J gave up 2 bases, with 10 bases separating them. The CDR3 contains 12 residues. The V gene's germline CDR1 is LNHDA and CDR2 SQIVND (reference sequence).

This chain connects TRBV11-2 to TRBJ2-5; possibly TRBD1 or TRBD2 for D (5 bases each). This CDR3 has 15 residues. Germline assignment: CDR1 SGHAT and CDR2 FQNNGV. Deletions cut 3 bases from V and 1 base from J, with 12 bases between. CDR3 region: CASSFGAGLQETQYF. For the CDR3, the DNA is TGTGCCAGCAGCTTTGGGGCAGGACTCCAAGAGACCCAGTACTTC.

The gene calls are TRBV5-6 and TRBJ1-3, with 10 positions matching TRBD1. Germline V gene lookup returns CDR1 SGHDT and CDR2 YYEEEE. V dropped 0 bases and J dropped 11; count of bases not matched to a gene: 8. CDR3 size: 15 residues. CDR3 coding DNA: TGTGCCAGCAGCTTGGCGGGACAGGGGTATTCAGCCATATATTTT. Protein product: CASSLAGQGYSAIYF.